This entry lists 17 T cell receptor beta chains sequenced from one sample in a study of shared clonotypes between healthy human individuals. Data came from immunoSEQ multiplex PCR; TCRdb stores just in-frame clones and leaves some out. The sample has some 1,600,000 clones; 95% to 99% are singletons. The specimen was naive CD4+ T cells sorted from blood. Documented subset: CD45RA+ positively selected. The receptors originated from a man in his thirties or forties in good health.

The V gene is TRBV11-1, the J gene TRBJ2-6; D gene unclear. There are 15 residues in the CDR3. Looked up from germline, CDR1 is SGHAT and CDR2 is FQDESV (reference sequence). V was pared by 5 bases and J by 1 base, with 9 bases between. CDR3 coding DNA: TGTGCCAGCAGCACGACACTATCTGGGGCCAACGTCCTGACTTTC. It yields the protein CASSTTLSGANVLTF.

The CDR3 nucleotides are TGTGCCAGCAGCTTGGCCGACAGGAAAGGGACCCAGTACTTC. Translating it yields CASSLADRKGTQYF. V usage is TRBV5-5 and J usage is TRBJ2-5; tentatively, D is TRBD1 (6 bases). Germline values: CDR1 SGHKS, CDR2 YYEKEE (reference sequence). Trimming took 0 bases from V and 7 from J, leaving 13 bases between them. The CDR3 sequence is 14 residues long.

The chain couples TRBV18 to TRBJ1-1, with D tentatively TRBD1 (6 bases). Germline V CDR1 and CDR2: KGHSH, LQKENI. CDR3 length: 15 residues. V was pared by 5 bases and J by 1 base, with 14 bases between. The CDR3 DNA is TGTGCCAGCTCAGGCCTCAGGGGAAGGAACACTGAAGCTTTCTTT. It codes for CASSGLRGRNTEAFF.

The chain has TRBV28 and TRBJ2-7; D tentatively reads TRBD1 or TRBD2 (5 bases each). Trimming removed 3 bases at V and 3 bases at J, with 12 bases between. This CDR3 region has 14 residues. Germline assignment: CDR1 MDHEN and CDR2 SYDVKM. The chain's CDR3 is CASSFSWGIYEQYF. The CDR3 nucleotides are TGTGCCAGCAGTTTCAGTTGGGGGATCTACGAGCAGTACTTC.

The gene calls are TRBV28 and TRBJ1-2, with D unclear. Germline CDR1 is MDHEN and CDR2 is SYDVKM. The CDR3 length is 12 residues. V dropped 7 bases and J dropped 8 bases, with 14 bases sitting between them. CDR3 bases: TGTGCCAGCACCCAGTCAGGAACGGGCTACACCTTC. Amino acids: CASTQSGTGYTF.

The chain uses TRBV12-5 and TRBJ1-3; no reliable D call. The germline V and J ends were trimmed by 2 bases and 0 bases, with 17 bases remaining between them. The CDR3 spans 18 residues. The V gene's germline CDR1 is LGHNT and CDR2 FRNRAP. The CDR3 loop is CASGLQPSPTSSGNTIYF. In DNA, the CDR3 is TGTGCTAGTGGTTTGCAGCCAAGTCCTACGAGCTCTGGAAACACCATATATTTT.

This clone was observed a single time. This chain links TRBV5-5 with TRBJ1-5; D unresolved. The CDR3 loop spans 13 amino acids. V shed 0 bases and J shed 6 bases, with 7 bases lying between them. CDR1 and CDR2 from the germline V gene are SGHKS and YYEKEE (reference sequence). CDR3 residues: CASSLDRGQPQHF. The CDR3 region has the DNA TGTGCCAGCAGCTTGGATCGCGGTCAGCCCCAGCATTTT.

This chain links TRBV5-4 with TRBJ1-3; D unclear. The ends were cut back, 4 bases at V and 0 bases at J, with 8 bases in the middle. Germline V lookup: CDR1 SGHNT, CDR2 YYREEE (reference sequence). The CDR3 runs to 14 residues. CDR3 coding DNA: TGTGCCAGCAGCCCCGGGCTCTCTGGAAACACCATATATTTT. Its translation: CASSPGLSGNTIYF.

V and J are TRBV10-2 and TRBJ2-3; D perhaps matches TRBD2 (6 bases). This CDR3 spans 15 amino acids. Germline CDR1 reads WSHSY; CDR2 reads SAAADI. V was clipped by 6 bases and J by 6 bases, with 19 bases between them. CDR3 sequence reads: CASRQISGPQDTQYF. The DNA of the CDR3 is TGCGCCAGCAGGCAGATTAGCGGCCCTCAGGATACGCAGTATTTT.

This clone appeared a single time. The gene calls are TRBV29-1 and TRBJ2-1; perhaps TRBD1 as D (5 bases). The germline V and J ends were trimmed by 5 bases and 6 bases, with 17 bases remaining between them. Germline-derived CDR1 and CDR2 are SQVTM and ANQGSEA. This CDR3 has 14 amino acids. CDR3 residues: CSVPKGALGNEQFF. The DNA of the CDR3 is TGCAGCGTTCCCAAAGGGGCGCTTGGCAATGAGCAGTTCTTC.

This clone has just one count. The J gene is TRBJ2-5, the V gene TRBV28; 7 nucleotides align to TRBD1. The length of the CDR3 is 13 residues. V lost 7 bases, J lost 3 bases, and 5 bases stayed unmatched. Germline V gene data show CDR1 as MDHEN and CDR2 as SYDVKM. DNA for the CDR3: TGTGCCAGCACCCTCGGACAGGAAGAGACCCAGTACTTC. This encodes CASTLGQEETQYF.

This clone was seen once. The rearrangement uses TRBV7-9 and TRBJ2-5; 8 bases are shared with TRBD2. The CDR3 is 19 residues long. The J segment lost 4 bases and the V segment lost 5 bases, leaving 21 bases of the junction unmatched. Germline CDR1 and CDR2: SEHNR and FQNEAQ (reference sequence). CDR3 bases: TGTGCCAGCAGCCCCCCTCCGAGCGGGAGTAAGGCAGTGGTAGAGACCCAGTACTTC. It codes for CASSPPPSGSKAVVETQYF.

This chain connects TRBV5-6 to TRBJ2-7; 8 bases match TRBD1. Losses at the gene ends were 2 bases for V and 6 bases for J; bases not matched to a gene: 7. This CDR3 spans 14 amino acids. Germline V gene data show CDR1 as SGHDT and CDR2 as YYEEEE. CDR3 sequence (DNA): TGTGCCAGCAGCTTTAGGGACAGGATAAGCGAGCAGTACTTC. Residues: CASSFRDRISEQYF.

Concerning this clone: This CDR3 is also generated by other DNA sequences in the sample. The chain uses TRBV30 and TRBJ2-3; 12 bases are a match to TRBD2. Germline-derived CDR1 and CDR2 are GTSNPN and SVGIG (reference sequence). V gave up 0 bases and J gave up 5 bases; unmatched junction bases: 3. This CDR3 is 15 amino acids long. For the CDR3, the DNA is TGTGCCTGGAGTGTCGGACTAGCGGGAAGAGATACGCAGTATTTT. This codes for CAWSVGLAGRDTQYF.

The chain uses TRBV5-1 and TRBJ2-3; D perhaps matches TRBD2 (5 bases). CDR3 length: 14 residues. The germline V gene has CDR1 SGHRS and CDR2 YFSETQ. V lost 4 bases and J lost 6, with 15 bases in between. DNA for the CDR3: TGCGCCAGCAGCCTGGCCGGGGAGTCTGATACGCAGTATTTT. This codes for CASSLAGESDTQYF.

Notes on this clone: Other DNA sequences in this specimen translate into the identical CDR3. The chain uses TRBV5-4 and TRBJ2-5; 7 bases agree with TRBD1. CDR1 is SGHNT, CDR2 YYREEE, per germline (reference sequence). V trimming: 1 base; J trimming: 5 bases; junction bases outside the gene matches: 2. The CDR3 spans 13 residues. CDR3 DNA sequence: TGTGCCAGCAGCTTGAGGGGGCAGGAGACCCAGTACTTC. Protein sequence: CASSLRGQETQYF.

This clone was counted once. The chain uses TRBV18 and TRBJ2-5, with D maybe TRBD2 (6 bases). CDR3 length: 15 amino acids. From germline, CDR1 is KGHSH and CDR2 LQKENI. Trimming took off 3 bases at V and 5 bases at J, with 16 bases between the two ends. The CDR3 DNA is TGTGCCAGCTCACCGCTCCCGGGGGAGAGGGAGACCCAGTACTTC. This gives the protein CASSPLPGERETQYF.